The sequence of this T cell receptor beta chain was determined in a study of T cell changes during pregnancy in multiple sclerosis. In regard to this clone: One end of the junction does not line up with germline, which may come from a read error.

Only in-frame clones appear in the TCRdb table, and some are missing; sequencing was by immunoSEQ multiplex PCR. The table shows 35,000 to 55,000 clones, with 89% occurring only once. Germline V lookup: CDR1 SGHNT, CDR2 YYREEE (reference sequence). The CDR3 totals 14 residues. The chain is built from TRBV5-4 and TRBJ2-5; TRBD1 agrees at 8 bases. This sequence originates from a female donor with multiple sclerosis, enrolled in a pregnancy study. Source: CD4+ T cells from peripheral blood mononuclear cells, taken after pregnancy. The CDR3 sequence: CASSERQGQGTQYF. CDR3 DNA: TGTGCCAGCAGCGAAAGACAGGGGCAAGGGACCCAGTACTTC.